The 31 T cell receptor beta chains in this list originate from one sample, sequenced in a study of regulatory T cells. Broader study findings: Hydrophobic residues at CDR3 positions 6 and 7 were enriched in conventional CD4+ T cells of CD3G-deficient patients.

Primers: 52 TRBV forward and 13 TRBJ reverse. The method was immunoSEQ multiplex PCR; TCRdb's version includes in-frame clones alone and lacks a portion of them. There are some 38,000 clones in the sample; around nine tenths occur only once, and 2.4% lies in the top ten. No antigen is known for these receptors. Sequencing was done on a sample of conventional CD4+ T cells sorted from blood. The receptors stem from a person in their late teens or twenties with CD3G deficiency.

The chain joins TRBV6-6 to TRBJ1-2; possibly TRBD1 for D (6 bases). CDR1 is MNHNY, CDR2 SVGAGI, per germline (reference sequence). V was cut by 5 bases and J by 6 bases, with 13 bases left in between. This CDR3 spans 13 amino acids. The CDR3 nucleotides are TGTGCCAGCAGTAGCGTGGGGGCGAATGGCTACACCTTC. As protein: CASSSVGANGYTF.

The rearrangement links TRBV28 to TRBJ2-7, with D perhaps TRBD1 or TRBD2 (5 bases each). V lost 5 bases, J lost 5 bases, and 16 bases lay in between. The CDR3 is made up of 14 amino acids. Germline V lookup: CDR1 MDHEN, CDR2 SYDVKM. This CDR3 is CASSRGSFTHEQYF. The CDR3 bases are TGTGCCAGCAGTCGGGGCTCCTTCACCCACGAGCAGTACTTC.

The chain couples TRBV6-1 to TRBJ1-5; D call uncertain. The germline CDR1 and CDR2 sequences are MNHNS and SASEGT. This CDR3 region has 15 residues. With 2 bases removed from V and 6 bases from J, the gap between germline ends came to 14 bases. The chain's CDR3 is CASSESTVGGQPQHF. The CDR3 DNA sequence: TGTGCCAGCAGTGAATCTACGGTAGGAGGTCAGCCCCAGCATTTT.

J is TRBJ1-5 and V is TRBV28; the D is unclear. Per germline, CDR1 MDHEN and CDR2 SYDVKM. The CDR3 is 16 amino acids. V was cut by 5 bases and J by 0 bases, with 14 bases left in between. The DNA for the CDR3 is TGTGCCAGCAGTCAATTGGGTCGGGATAGCAATCAGCCCCAGCATTTT. Residues: CASSQLGRDSNQPQHF. The full variable domain, its missing parts supplied by reference TRBV28 and TRBJ1-5, is DVKVTQSSRYLVKRTGEKVFLECVQDMDHENMFWYRQDPGLGLRLIYFSYDVKMKEKGDIPEGYSVSREKKERFSLILESASTNQTSMYLCASSQLGRDSNQPQHFGDGTRLSIL.

This clone was recorded once. The chain has TRBV27 and TRBJ2-1; 9 bases agree with TRBD1. This CDR3 has 15 residues. The germline CDR1 and CDR2 sequences are MNHEY and SMNVEV (reference sequence). The trim removed 5 bases at V and 5 bases at J, leaving 7 bases unmatched. Here the CDR3 DNA reads TGTGCCAGCAGTATCCAACAGGGGGCCCACAATGAGCAGTTCTTC. It codes for CASSIQQGAHNEQFF.

The rearrangement joins TRBV7-8 to TRBJ1-1, with unresolved D. The germline V gene encodes CDR1 SGHVS and CDR2 FQNEAQ. The CDR3 extends over 13 amino acids. V was shortened by 2 bases and J by 4 bases, with 8 bases between the two germline ends. CDR3 amino acids: CASSLSEGTEAFF. In DNA, the CDR3 is TGTGCCAGCAGCTTATCGGAAGGCACTGAAGCTTTCTTT.

V gene TRBV28 combines with J gene TRBJ1-5; D gene unclear. Germline CDR1 and CDR2: MDHEN and SYDVKM. V lost 6 bases, J lost 1 base, and 16 bases lay in between. This CDR3 spans 16 amino acids. The DNA of the CDR3 is TGTGCCAGCAGCGCGGCCGTCCTCCCAAGCAATCAGCCCCAGCATTTT. Translation gives CASSAAVLPSNQPQHF.

The V gene is TRBV5-1, the J gene TRBJ2-7; 7 nucleotides agree with TRBD1. Losses at the gene ends were 0 bases for V and 2 bases for J; bases not matched to a gene: 8. CDR1 and CDR2 from the germline V gene are SGHRS and YFSETQ. The CDR3 covers 16 residues. The CDR3 coding sequence is TGCGCCAGCAGCTTGGGAGGGACAGCCATAACCTACGAGCAGTACTTC. Its protein is CASSLGGTAITYEQYF.

The V and J genes are TRBV27 and TRBJ2-3; D not certain. CDR1 and CDR2 (germline): MNHEY, SMNVEV (reference sequence). V was trimmed by 6 bases and J by 4 bases, leaving 17 bases between them. The CDR3 contains 15 residues. The CDR3 loop is CASRQTALGADTQYF. Written as DNA, the CDR3 is TGTGCCAGCAGACAGACGGCCCTAGGTGCAGATACGCAGTATTTT.

The CDR3 reads CASSENDGQYQETQYF. CDR3 DNA sequence: TGTGCCAGCAGTGAAAACGACGGACAGTACCAAGAGACCCAGTACTTC. The chain joins TRBV25-1 to TRBJ2-5; possible D gene TRBD1, 6 bases. Germline CDR1 and CDR2: MGHDK and SYGVNS. Trimming stripped 2 bases from V and 0 bases from J, with 13 bases between. This CDR3 is 16 amino acids long.

The chain uses TRBV6-1 and TRBJ1-2; the match to TRBD1 covers 10 bases. CDR1 and CDR2 from the germline V gene are MNHNS and SASEGT. Germline trimming cut 6 bases from V and 5 bases from J; bases unmatched to any gene: 3. CDR3 length equals 13 residues. The chain's CDR3 is CASRGTGDYGYTF. CDR3 nucleotides: TGTGCCAGCAGGGGGACAGGGGATTATGGCTACACCTTC.

The V gene is TRBV6-1, the J gene TRBJ2-7, with D perhaps matching TRBD1 (5 bases). This CDR3 spans 13 amino acids. Trimming pared 6 bases from V and 3 bases from J, leaving 12 bases between. Germline V lookup: CDR1 MNHNS, CDR2 SASEGT. CDR3 amino acids: CASRRQMLYEQYF. CDR3 coding DNA: TGTGCCAGCAGAAGACAGATGCTCTACGAGCAGTACTTC.

The chain uses TRBV19 and TRBJ1-2; tentatively, D is TRBD1 (5 bases). V lost 6 bases, J lost 3 bases, and 17 bases lay in between. CDR3 length: 15 residues. In germline, CDR1 is LNHDA, CDR2 SQIVND (reference sequence). The CDR3 protein is CASRDQRGRHYGYTF. The CDR3 DNA sequence: TGTGCCAGTAGAGATCAGAGGGGCCGGCACTATGGCTACACCTTC.

The chain uses TRBV7-2 and TRBJ2-1; D ambiguous. V lost 5 bases and J 4 bases, leaving 9 bases between the germline ends. The CDR3 is 13 amino acids. The V gene's germline CDR1 is SGHTA and CDR2 FQGNSA. The CDR3 DNA sequence: TGTGCCAGCAGCCCGTTTGAGTACAATGAGCAGTTCTTC. It encodes CASSPFEYNEQFF.

The chain uses TRBV5-1 and TRBJ1-1; D is perhaps TRBD1 (5 bases). Trimming left V 3 bases short and J 1 base short, with 10 bases between. The length of the CDR3 is 14 residues. Germline V gene sequence: CDR1 SGHRS, CDR2 YFSETQ. CDR3: CASSSFGGNTEAFF. The CDR3 DNA follows: TGCGCCAGCAGCTCATTCGGGGGGAACACTGAAGCTTTCTTT.

There are a few counts of this clone. The chain employs TRBV6-1 and TRBJ1-2, with TRBD1 as a possible D gene (5 bases). Trimming took 6 bases from V and 8 from J, leaving 10 bases between them. CDR3 size: 11 residues. Germline loops: CDR1 MNHNS, CDR2 SASEGT. In DNA, the CDR3 is TGTGCCAGCAGCAGGGAGGGAGGCTACACCTTC. This codes for CASSREGGYTF.

The chain combines TRBV11-3 with TRBJ2-1; no clear D gene. The V and J ends lost 3 bases and 0 bases respectively, with 9 bases between them. The CDR3 is 15 residues long. Germline V gene sequence: CDR1 SGHNT, CDR2 YENEEA. The CDR3 region has the DNA TGTGCCAGCAGCTTGCACGGAAGCTCCTACAATGAGCAGTTCTTC. It yields the protein CASSLHGSSYNEQFF.

The V gene is TRBV5-1, the J gene TRBJ2-2; D unresolved. The CDR3 has 15 residues. V gave up 4 bases and J gave up 4 bases, with 14 bases separating them. Germline V gene data show CDR1 as SGHRS and CDR2 as YFSETQ. CDR3 protein: CASSGGRITTGELFF. CDR3 nucleotides: TGCGCCAGCAGCGGCGGCCGTATAACCACCGGGGAGCTGTTTTTT.

The chain is built from TRBV5-1 and TRBJ2-3, with D maybe TRBD2 (6 bases). There are 15 residues in the CDR3. Germline-derived CDR1 and CDR2 are SGHRS and YFSETQ. With 2 bases removed from V and 0 bases from J, the gap between germline ends came to 10 bases. The CDR3 loop reads CASSFRGTSTDTQYF. CDR3 DNA: TGCGCCAGCAGCTTCCGGGGGACTAGCACAGATACGCAGTATTTT. Variable domain in full (rest from reference TRBV5-1 and TRBJ2-3): KAGVTQTPRYLIKTRGQQVTLSCSPISGHRSVSWYQQTPGQGLQFLFEYFSETQRNKGNFPGRFSGRQFSNSRSEMNVSTLELGDSALYLCASSFRGTSTDTQYFGPGTRLTVL.

The rearrangement uses TRBV27 and TRBJ2-2; 8 bases match TRBD1. With V trimmed by 5 bases and J by 5 bases, 10 bases remained unmatched. Germline assignment: CDR1 MNHEY and CDR2 SMNVEV (reference sequence). CDR3 length equals 16 residues. The CDR3 loop reads CASSPRTGKGTGELFF. The CDR3 bases are TGTGCCAGCAGTCCTCGGACAGGGAAGGGTACCGGGGAGCTGTTTTTT.

In this sample, this clone turned up once. This rearrangement joins TRBV7-9 to TRBJ1-4; 7 nucleotides line up with TRBD1. The trim removed 1 base at V and 5 bases at J, leaving 4 bases unmatched. From germline, CDR1 is SEHNR and CDR2 FQNEAQ (reference sequence). This CDR3 is 15 amino acids long. CDR3 nucleotides: TGTGCCAGCAGCTTAGGTTGGACAGGCAATGAAAAACTGTTTTTT. Amino acid sequence: CASSLGWTGNEKLFF. Variable domain in full (rest from reference TRBV7-9 and TRBJ1-4): DTGVSQNPRHKITKRGQNVTFRCDPISEHNRLYWYRQTLGQGPEFLTYFQNEAQLEKSRLLSDRFSAERPKGSFSTLEIQRTEQGDSAMYLCASSLGWTGNEKLFFGSGTQLSVL.

The chain links TRBV19 to TRBJ2-2, with D tentatively TRBD1 (6 bases). The CDR3 consists of 16 residues. Germline CDR1 is LNHDA and CDR2 is SQIVND (reference sequence). Trimming left V 3 bases short and J 1 base short, with 12 bases between. The CDR3 DNA is TGTGCCAGTAGTATTTCCCGGACAGTGAACACCGGGGAGCTGTTTTTT. Its translation: CASSISRTVNTGELFF.

V gene TRBV10-2 combines with J gene TRBJ2-7, with TRBD2 identical over 9 bases. V lost 8 bases, J lost 5 bases, and 10 bases stayed unmatched. CDR1 is WSHSY, CDR2 SAAADI, per germline. The CDR3 is 14 residues long. The DNA of the CDR3 is TGCGCCAGCGGCCAGCGGGGGGCCCACCACGAGCAGTACTTC. Protein product: CASGQRGAHHEQYF.

This clone was found once. The rearrangement uses TRBV7-8 and TRBJ2-5; 9 nucleotides line up with TRBD2. The V gene end was trimmed by 4 bases and the J gene end by 5 bases; junction bases not matched to a gene: 11. Germline CDR1 reads SGHVS; CDR2 reads FQNEAQ. CDR3 length: 16 residues. CDR3 protein: CASSSGREGPSETQYF. CDR3 bases: TGTGCCAGCAGCTCCGGGCGGGAGGGACCCAGCGAGACCCAGTACTTC.

This rearrangement joins TRBV6-1 to TRBJ1-2; 7 bases are a match to TRBD1. V was pared by 11 bases and J by 4 bases, with 13 bases of the junction left unmatched. The CDR3 is made up of 14 amino acids. The germline gives CDR1 MNHNS, CDR2 SASEGT. The CDR3 sequence: CASLRERDSYGYTF. The CDR3, as DNA: TGTGCCTCCCTGAGGGAACGGGACAGCTATGGCTACACCTTC.

The chain carries TRBV5-1 and TRBJ2-3, with D unresolved. The V end was cut by 0 bases, the J end by 0 bases, with 8 bases between. CDR1 is SGHRS and CDR2 is YFSETQ in the germline V gene. The CDR3 runs to 15 residues. The DNA of the CDR3 is TGCGCCAGCAGCTTGGGACTGTTTAGCACAGATACGCAGTATTTT. As protein: CASSLGLFSTDTQYF.

The chain joins TRBV28 to TRBJ2-1; D unclear. CDR1 is MDHEN and CDR2 is SYDVKM in the germline V gene. The CDR3 is 16 residues long. V was clipped by 6 bases and J by 5 bases, with 20 bases between them. The CDR3 DNA reads as TGTGCCAGCAGCACGGCCGACTGGCGTCCTGACAATGAGCAGTTCTTC. Its translation: CASSTADWRPDNEQFF.

In its sample, this clone was seen once. The chain recombines TRBV7-8 with TRBJ2-3, with 9 nucleotides matching TRBD2. The CDR3 covers 15 residues. In germline, CDR1 is SGHVS, CDR2 FQNEAQ. The V and J ends lost 4 bases and 4 bases, in that order; junction bases with no gene match: 6. The CDR3 DNA reads as TGTGCCAGCAGCTCGCTAGCGGGATGGGCAGATACGCAGTATTTT. Translating gives CASSSLAGWADTQYF.

The chain couples TRBV19 to TRBJ2-3, with D unclear. CDR3 length equals 15 residues. Per germline, CDR1 LNHDA and CDR2 SQIVND (reference sequence). V was cut by 2 bases and J by 0 bases, with 9 bases left in between. CDR3 coding DNA: TGTGCCAGTAGTATAAGCGCAGCTAGCACAGATACGCAGTATTTT. Encoded protein: CASSISAASTDTQYF.

Details on this clone: The same CDR3 can be traced to other DNA sequences in this sample. V and J are TRBV5-1 and TRBJ2-1, with 7 bases lining up with TRBD1. The CDR3 has 14 amino acids. Germline CDR1 is SGHRS and CDR2 is YFSETQ. The junction had 1 base not matched to a gene; V was cut back by 4 bases and J by 0 bases. CDR3 amino acids: CASSRDSSYNEQFF. The CDR3, as DNA: TGCGCCAGCAGCCGGGACAGCTCCTACAATGAGCAGTTCTTC.

The chain carries TRBV28 and TRBJ1-1; TRBD1 matches at 7 bases. V was pared by 5 bases and J by 1 base, with 7 bases of the junction left unmatched. Germline V gene lookup returns CDR1 MDHEN and CDR2 SYDVKM. The CDR3 runs to 15 residues. This chain's CDR3 is CASSPPGQRNTEAFF. CDR3 nucleotides: TGTGCCAGCAGTCCACCGGGACAGAGGAACACTGAAGCTTTCTTT.